This T cell receptor beta chain is from a study of cytomegalovirus exposure and HLA in healthy donors. Background on the study: In a previous analysis, 95 million to 130 million unique TCR beta sequences were found from some 200 million T cells. General study results and limits: Among the sequence variants, a highly shared cluster was likely an artifact of sequencing. By HLA locus, TCR association rates varied in a later analysis, with DRB1 showing the most and HLA-C the fewest. Per a prior analysis, the majority of TCR beta V segments were productive roughly 87% or roughly 30% of the time.

Trimming took 6 bases from V and 0 from J; bases not matched to a gene: 11. Looked up from germline, CDR1 is MDHEN and CDR2 is SYDVKM. The length of the CDR3 is 17 residues. PCR involved 60 Vbeta and 13 Jbeta primers. Measured with immunoSEQ multiplex PCR; TCRdb has only the in-frame clones, and not every one. The sample holds roughly 120,000 clones, 60% to 85% seen once. In the case of this clone: Its cognate antigen is unknown.

Sequenced material: PBMCs. This rearrangement joins TRBV28 to TRBJ1-3, with TRBD1 identical over 7 bases. The TCR sequence derives from a woman aged 18-29 years in good health and CMV-seronegative. The CDR3 sequence is CASRGQSYRLSGNTIYF. CDR3 sequence (DNA): TGTGCCAGCAGGGGACAGTCCTACCGGCTCTCTGGAAACACCATATATTTT. Full variable domain (missing parts from reference TRBV28 and TRBJ1-3): DVKVTQSSRYLVKRTGEKVFLECVQDMDHENMFWYRQDPGLGLRLIYFSYDVKMKEKGDIPEGYSVSREKKERFSLILESASTNQTSMYLCASRGQSYRLSGNTIYFGEGSWLTVV.